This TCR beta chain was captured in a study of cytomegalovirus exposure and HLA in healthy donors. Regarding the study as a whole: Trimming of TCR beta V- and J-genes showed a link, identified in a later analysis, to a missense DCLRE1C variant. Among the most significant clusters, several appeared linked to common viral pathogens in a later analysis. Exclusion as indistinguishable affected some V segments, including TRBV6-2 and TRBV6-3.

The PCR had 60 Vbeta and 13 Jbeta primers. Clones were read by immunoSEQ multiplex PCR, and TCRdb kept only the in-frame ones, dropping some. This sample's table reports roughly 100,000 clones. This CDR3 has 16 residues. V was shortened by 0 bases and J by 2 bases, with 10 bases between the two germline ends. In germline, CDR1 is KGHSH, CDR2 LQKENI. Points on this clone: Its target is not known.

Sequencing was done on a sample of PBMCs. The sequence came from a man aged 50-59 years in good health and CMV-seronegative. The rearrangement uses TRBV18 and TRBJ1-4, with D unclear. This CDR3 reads CASSPPQWPTNEKLFF. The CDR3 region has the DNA TGTGCCAGCTCACCACCTCAGTGGCCGACTAATGAAAAACTGTTTTTT.